Below are 19 T cell receptor beta chains sequenced from a single sample in a study of CD8+ T cells in alopecia areata. The sequencing template was cDNA reverse transcribed from extracted RNA. Clones were sequenced by immunoSEQ multiplex PCR, and TCRdb holds only the in-frame ones, with some missing. This table has approximately 57,000 clones, about 96% appearing once. Specimen: CD8+ T cells sorted from blood, collected at week 0. These receptors all come from a human donor with alopecia areata.

The gene calls are TRBV29-1 and TRBJ2-5; unclear D gene. The germline V gene has CDR1 SQVTM and CDR2 ANQGSEA. CDR3 length equals 17 residues. Trimming stripped 6 bases from V and 5 bases from J, with 28 bases between. The CDR3 sequence is CSVPGLGNSKLAETQYF. As DNA, the CDR3 is TGCAGCGTCCCAGGTCTAGGGAACAGCAAGCTTGCGGAGACCCAGTACTTC.

This sequence joins TRBV6-1 and TRBJ1-5; D is perhaps TRBD1 (6 bases). The germline V gene has CDR1 MNHNS and CDR2 SASEGT. V was trimmed by 8 bases and J by 5 bases, leaving 16 bases between them. CDR3 length equals 14 residues. The DNA of the CDR3 is TGTGCCAGCCGATACACAGGGCTCCATCAGCCCCAGCATTTT. This gives the protein CASRYTGLHQPQHF.

For the CDR3, the DNA is TGTGCCAGCAACTCTTACGGCGGAGGGGGCTATCGGACTGAAGCTTTCTTT. It yields the protein CASNSYGGGGYRTEAFF. This chain joins TRBV7-9 and TRBJ1-1; the match to TRBD1 covers 7 bases. This CDR3 region has 17 residues. Germline V gene data show CDR1 as SEHNR and CDR2 as FQNEAQ (reference sequence). Trimming cost V 7 bases and J 5 bases; bases outside gene matches: 19.

The V call is TRBV15, the J call TRBJ2-3; D is unclear. V was clipped by 3 bases and J by 0 bases, with 10 bases between them. Germline V gives CDR1 LNHNV, CDR2 YYDKDF (reference sequence). This CDR3 contains 15 residues. The CDR3 DNA is TGTGCCACCAGCAGGGTCAGGTCTAGCACAGATACGCAGTATTTT. Protein sequence: CATSRVRSSTDTQYF.

The V call is TRBV7-2, the J call TRBJ2-1, with unresolved D. V dropped 4 bases and J dropped 0 bases, with 10 bases sitting between them. The CDR3 has 15 residues. The germline V gene has CDR1 SGHTA and CDR2 FQGNSA. This chain's CDR3 is CASSSGPSSYNEQFF. The CDR3 nucleotides read TGTGCCAGCAGCTCCGGACCGAGCTCCTACAATGAGCAGTTCTTC.

This chain joins TRBV27 and TRBJ1-2, with unresolved D. This CDR3 region has 14 residues. From germline, CDR1 is MNHEY and CDR2 SMNVEV (reference sequence). V gave up 4 bases and J gave up 0 bases, with 9 bases separating them. The CDR3 protein is CASSSYKTNYGYTF. As DNA, the CDR3 is TGTGCCAGCAGTTCATACAAGACTAACTATGGCTACACCTTC.

V gene TRBV21-1 combines with J gene TRBJ2-5; TRBD1 was called by the table and not checked on the DNA. The closer fit of TRBJ2-7 to the DNA end suggests the J call may be wrong. TRBV21-1 corresponds to a pseudogene. The CDR3 has 14 amino acids. CDR3 in DNA: TGTGCCAGCAGCTGGGACAGATATACCTACGAGCAGTACTTC. Residues: CASSWDRYTYEQYF.

In the case of this clone: Germline is not matched at one junction end, which may reflect a read error. This rearrangement joins TRBV7-7 to TRBJ2-1, with D uncertain. This CDR3 contains 15 residues. Germline V lookup: CDR1 SSHAT, CDR2 FNYEAQ (reference sequence). CDR3 in DNA: TGTGCTAGCAGCTTAGACCAGGATTTCTACAATGAGCAGTTCTTC. It codes for CASSLDQDFYNEQFF.

J is TRBJ2-5 and V is TRBV7-9; TRBD2 aligns across 8 bases. With the DNA end fitting TRBJ2-7 better, the J assignment may be wrong. CDR1 SEHNR and CDR2 FQNEAQ come from the germline V gene (reference sequence). CDR3 length: 16 amino acids. The CDR3 DNA follows: TGTGCCAGCAGTAATATAGGCGGGGGGAACCTCTACGAGCAGTACTTC. As protein: CASSNIGGGNLYEQYF.

This chain connects TRBV6-6 to TRBJ2-3; 13 nucleotides agree with TRBD2. V lost 5 bases, J lost 4 bases, and 0 bases stayed unmatched. This CDR3 has 14 residues. Germline assignment: CDR1 MNHNY and CDR2 SVGAGI (reference sequence). The CDR3: CASSTSGGADTQYF. CDR3 sequence (DNA): TGTGCCAGCAGTACTAGCGGGGGGGCAGATACGCAGTATTTT.

The chain combines TRBV4-3 with TRBJ2-2; a possible D gene is TRBD2 (5 bases). Per germline, CDR1 LGHNA and CDR2 YSLEER. The CDR3 length is 15 residues. V was shortened by 1 base and J by 5 bases, with 11 bases between the two germline ends. CDR3: CASSQGGFRTGELFF. The CDR3 DNA is TGCGCCAGCAGCCAAGGAGGGTTCAGGACCGGGGAGCTGTTTTTT.

The chain links TRBV5-6 to TRBJ2-3; D remains unclear. V lost 6 bases and J lost 6, with 20 bases in between. The CDR3 runs to 15 residues. Germline V CDR1 and CDR2: SGHDT, YYEEEE. The DNA for the CDR3 is TGTGCCAGCACCTCGGCAGGATCCCCCCCCGATACGCAGTATTTT. Translated, it gives CASTSAGSPPDTQYF.

The gene calls are TRBV9 and TRBJ1-1; possibly TRBD1 for D (5 bases). Germline loops: CDR1 SGDLS, CDR2 YYNGEE. This CDR3 has 15 amino acids. V lost 2 bases to trimming and J lost 0 bases, with 11 bases between them. The CDR3 region has the DNA TGTGCCAGCAGCGTGGGGGATTGGGTGAACACTGAAGCTTTCTTT. Translating gives CASSVGDWVNTEAFF.

The chain is built from TRBV29-1 and TRBJ1-1; D remains ambiguous. V dropped 1 base and J dropped 1 base, with 16 bases sitting between them. The CDR3 length is 16 residues. CDR1 and CDR2 from the germline V gene are SQVTM and ANQGSEA. The CDR3 bases are TGCAGCGTTGAAGCTATCCTCGGGGAACCGAACACTGAAGCTTTCTTT. Amino acids: CSVEAILGEPNTEAFF. The full variable domain, its missing parts supplied by reference TRBV29-1 and TRBJ1-1, is SAVISQKPSRDICQRGTSLTIQCQVDSQVTMMFWYRQQPGQSLTLIATANQGSEATYESGFVIDKFPISRPNLTFSTLTVSNMSPEDSSIYLCSVEAILGEPNTEAFFGQGTRLTVV.

Here the CDR3 DNA reads TGTGCCAGCAGCGTAGGGAGGGTGGGCAATGAGCAGTTCTTC. This codes for CASSVGRVGNEQFF. The chain joins TRBV9 to TRBJ2-1, with D perhaps TRBD2 (6 bases). This CDR3 region has 14 residues. V was pared by 0 bases and J by 6 bases, with 10 bases between. Germline CDR1 is SGDLS and CDR2 is YYNGEE.

The CDR3 here is CASSILGQGTNQPQHF. CDR3 bases: TGTGCCAGTAGTATATTAGGTCAGGGGACAAATCAGCCCCAGCATTTT. The V gene is TRBV19, the J gene TRBJ1-5; maybe TRBD1 (6 bases). The ends were cut back, 2 bases at V and 4 bases at J, with 15 bases in the middle. Germline CDR1 LNHDA, CDR2 SQIVND (reference sequence). CDR3 length equals 16 residues.

The rearrangement links TRBV27 to TRBJ1-1, with D unresolved. Between the trimmed V and J ends, which lost 4 bases and 1 base, there was a span of 19 bases. The CDR3 covers 17 residues. Germline V gene sequence: CDR1 MNHEY, CDR2 SMNVEV (reference sequence). CDR3 protein: CASSSRFGRMGNTEAFF. The CDR3 DNA is TGTGCCAGCAGTTCCCGCTTTGGAAGGATGGGGAACACTGAAGCTTTCTTT.

J is TRBJ1-6 and V is TRBV5-1; D uncertain. This CDR3 has 17 amino acids. The germline V and J ends were trimmed by 1 base and 5 bases, with 16 bases remaining between them. Germline V CDR1 and CDR2: SGHRS, YFSETQ. Written as DNA, the CDR3 is TGCGCCAGCAGCTTGTCCTATGCGCGGACGAATAATTCACCCCTCCACTTT. It yields the protein CASSLSYARTNNSPLHF.

The chain employs TRBV7-6 and TRBJ2-7, with D perhaps matching TRBD2 (6 bases). This CDR3 region has 11 residues. Trimming removed 8 bases at V and 5 bases at J, with 10 bases between. Germline V CDR1 and CDR2: SGHVS, FNYEAQ. In DNA, the CDR3 is TGTGCCAGCCAGGAGGGCGACGAGCAGTACTTC. Its translation: CASQEGDEQYF.